This TCR beta chain was captured in a study of cytomegalovirus exposure and HLA in healthy donors. Sampled while nominally healthy, donors likely had unrecorded immune exposures. PCR amplification relied on 60 Vbeta primers (plus 13 Jbeta primers). Only in-frame clones appear in the TCRdb table, and some are missing; sequencing was by immunoSEQ multiplex PCR. The sample carries approximately 130,000 clones, approximately 89% recorded once. The length of the CDR3 is 15 residues. V shed 0 bases and J 7 bases; nucleotides not matched to a gene: 6. Germline loops: CDR1 SGDLS, CDR2 YYNGEE. As for this clone: As yet, its antigen is unknown.

Study results and limitations: The investigators catalogued 150 to 200 TCR beta chains as cytomegalovirus-associated.

V and J are TRBV9 and TRBJ2-1; TRBD2 agrees at 8 bases. Material: PBMCs. This clonotype was obtained from a woman in her thirties in good health and CMV-seropositive. CDR3 in amino acids: CASSVGAGGGNEQFF. As DNA, the CDR3 is TGTGCCAGCAGCGTAGGGGCGGGGGGAGGAAATGAGCAGTTCTTC.